This TCR beta chain was documented in a study of naive CD8 T cells in extremely preterm neonates. General study results and limits: Relative to older groups, preterm infants had shorter, less trimmed CDR3s with fewer N additions.

Preterm samples came from extremely preterm deliveries at about 22-28 weeks. CDR3 length: 11 amino acids. With 1 base removed from V and 3 bases from J, the gap between germline ends came to 4 bases. Germline values: CDR1 GTSNPN, CDR2 SVGIG (reference sequence). As for this clone: Its specificity is not known. Within the sample, other DNA sequences also encode this same CDR3.

This table comes from immunoSEQ multiplex PCR, and its TCRdb copy is limited to in-frame clones, with some not included. The sample has around 25,000 clones, approximately 88% seen once; the top ten hold approximately 0.84%. The rearrangement uses TRBV30 and TRBJ2-7; no clear D. This clonotype was obtained from a boy who was born preterm. What was sequenced was naive CD8+ T cells from cord blood. The CDR3 region is CAWSGGYEQYF. In DNA form, the CDR3 reads TGTGCCTGGAGTGGGGGCTACGAGCAGTACTTC.